The 10 T cell receptor beta chains presented below share a single source sample, sequenced in a study of cytomegalovirus exposure and HLA in healthy donors. Vbeta (60) and Jbeta (13) primers were used in the PCR. Repertoires were generated with immunoSEQ multiplex PCR, while TCRdb's copy carries only in-frame clones and drops some. This table has about 90,000 clones, roughly 60% appearing once. What was sequenced was PBMCs. These receptors were taken from a woman aged 50 to 60 in good health and CMV-seropositive.

This clone was counted a single time. The V gene is TRBV5-1, the J gene TRBJ2-5, with TRBD1 identical over 7 bases. The J call is doubtful: the DNA matches TRBJ2-7 better. CDR3 length equals 14 residues. Germline values: CDR1 SGHRS, CDR2 YFSETQ. This CDR3 reads CASSSSGGSYEQYF. CDR3 in DNA: TGCGCCAGCAGCTCCTCAGGGGGCTCCTACGAGCAGTACTTC.

This sequence joins TRBV28 and TRBJ2-1, with TRBD2 as a possible D gene (5 bases). V lost 1 base, J lost 8 bases, and 21 bases lay in between. Germline V CDR1 and CDR2: MDHEN, SYDVKM. CDR3 length: 17 amino acids. CDR3 region: CASSLLTGVYPVHEQFF. DNA for the CDR3: TGTGCCAGCAGTTTATTAACCGGGGTGTATCCCGTCCATGAGCAGTTCTTC.

The chain links TRBV27 to TRBJ1-2, with a possible D match to TRBD1 (5 bases). V gave up 2 bases and J gave up 0 bases, with 13 bases separating them. CDR1 is MNHEY, CDR2 SMNVEV, per germline (reference sequence). CDR3 size: 16 residues. The CDR3 DNA sequence: TGTGCCAGCAGTTTAACCACAGGTCCAGCTAACTATGGCTACACCTTC. It encodes CASSLTTGPANYGYTF.

The chain joins TRBV30 to TRBJ1-1; 7 bases fit TRBD1. From germline, CDR1 is GTSNPN and CDR2 SVGIG (reference sequence). CDR3 length: 11 amino acids. V shed 5 bases, J shed 3 bases, and the junction held 0 bases outside the gene matches. The CDR3 loop reads CAWDRDTEAFF. The CDR3 DNA sequence: TGTGCCTGGGACAGGGACACTGAAGCTTTCTTT.

The rearrangement uses TRBV5-1 and TRBJ2-7, with D possibly matching TRBD2 (5 bases). In germline, CDR1 is SGHRS, CDR2 YFSETQ. The ends were cut back, 4 bases at V and 5 bases at J, with 7 bases in the middle. The CDR3 totals 11 residues. The CDR3 DNA is TGCGCCAGCAGCGAGGGAAACGAGCAGTACTTC. Translated: CASSEGNEQYF.

The chain joins TRBV9 to TRBJ2-7, with 7 nucleotides matching TRBD1. V gave up 0 bases and J gave up 6 bases; unmatched junction bases: 6. Germline V gene lookup returns CDR1 SGDLS and CDR2 YYNGEE. The CDR3 extends over 14 amino acids. CDR3 in DNA: TGTGCCAGCAGCGTAGCCGGGACAGATCTCGAGCAGTACTTC. Protein sequence: CASSVAGTDLEQYF.

The chain couples TRBV5-1 to TRBJ1-4; TRBD1 is a possible D gene (5 bases). This CDR3 region has 14 residues. Trimming took 2 bases from V and 8 from J, leaving 13 bases between them. Germline CDR1 reads SGHRS; CDR2 reads YFSETQ. DNA of the CDR3: TGCGCCAGCAGCTTCTACGGGGGGGAGGAAAAACTGTTTTTT. Protein: CASSFYGGEEKLFF.

The V gene is TRBV6-1, the J gene TRBJ1-5; D gene uncertain. Trimming removed 2 bases from V and 0 bases from J, with 2 bases in between. The germline gives CDR1 MNHNS, CDR2 SASEGT. The CDR3 covers 13 residues. CDR3 in DNA: TGTGCCAGCAGTGAATATAGCAATCAGCCCCAGCATTTT. Encoded protein: CASSEYSNQPQHF.

The chain carries TRBV7-9 and TRBJ1-2; D is possibly TRBD1 (6 bases). This CDR3 is 14 amino acids long. The V end lost 4 bases, the J end lost 4 bases, and 13 bases lay between the germline ends. The germline gives CDR1 SEHNR, CDR2 FQNEAQ (reference sequence). As DNA, the CDR3 is TGTGCCAGCAGCTCCACAGGGTCGGGCTATGGCTACACCTTC. It codes for CASSSTGSGYGYTF.

The chain's CDR3 is CASSLPSSSYEQYF. DNA of the CDR3: TGCGCCAGCAGCCTCCCTAGTTCTTCCTACGAGCAGTACTTC. The V gene is TRBV5-1, the J gene TRBJ2-7; the D is unclear. Germline V lookup: CDR1 SGHRS, CDR2 YFSETQ. V dropped 4 bases and J dropped 1 base, with 12 bases sitting between them. This CDR3 region has 14 residues.